The following is a TCR beta chain sequence with its context. Antigen: not known. This CDR3 comprises 22 residues. Germline loops: CDR1 MDHEN, CDR2 SYDVKM. V dropped 5 bases and J dropped 6; count of bases not matched to a gene: 30. This sample stems from a study of shared clonotypes between healthy human individuals. Study conclusions and caveats: A reduction in generation probabilities was seen for non-shared clonotypes relative to those shared by all four donors.

CD4+ cell separation produced CD45RA+ naive and CD45RA-negative memory subsets. Sequencing used immunoSEQ multiplex PCR; TCRdb keeps in-frame clones, though not all of them. Of roughly 2,300,000 clones in the sample, roughly 92% were seen once. This clonotype was sampled from a man between 18 and 35 years old in good health. Some clones in this sample may be carry-over from other donors' samples. The chain joins TRBV28 to TRBJ1-3; 8 nucleotides line up with TRBD1. The sequencing sample was made of naive CD4+ T cells from PBMCs. Stated subset: CD45RA+ positively selected. The CDR3 nucleotides are TGTGCCAGCAGTCCCCTCCGGATTAAGTCCCGCGAGCAGGGGGCAAGGTTAAACACCATATATTTT. It specifies CASSPLRIKSREQGARLNTIYF.